This TCR beta chain was obtained from a study of blood T cell repertoires in COVID-19. Looking at the study overall: The United States, Italy and Spain supplied acute and convalescent COVID-19 samples. PBMCs, B-cell-depleted T cells, or T cells were the source of the cDNA or gDNA that made up the material.

Assay used: immunoSEQ multiplex PCR; TCRdb lists only in-frame clones, some missing. The data contain some 100,000 clones, roughly 80% of them singletons. Germline CDR1 reads SGHTA; CDR2 reads FQGTGA. V gave up 6 bases and J gave up 0 bases, with 12 bases separating them. CDR3 size: 15 residues. The chain uses TRBV7-3 and TRBJ2-1, with D perhaps TRBD2 (6 bases). The receptor was isolated from a man between 45 and 60 years old with acute or convalescent COVID-19. The sequencing input was peripheral blood. The CDR3 is CASSLAGNSYNEQFF. DNA for the CDR3: TGTGCCAGCAGTCTTGCGGGGAACTCCTACAATGAGCAGTTCTTC.